Shown below are 8 T cell receptor beta chains from a single sample sequenced in a study of Ad26.COV2.S vaccination and SARS-CoV-2 variants. The assay was immunoSEQ multiplex PCR, and TCRdb's table has in-frame clones only and misses some. Among about 500,000 clones listed, about 89% were seen once. The treatment is: around 19 received Ad26.COV2.S at low or high dose, single or two shots; roughly five received placebo; per-sample allocation not given. All samples were drawn on day 63, counting from the first vaccine or placebo injection. The specimen comprised peripheral blood, sampled in a trial of Ad26.COV2.S vaccine versus placebo. The receptors shown here come from a person aged 18-65 years who received the Ad26.COV2.S COVID-19 vaccine or a placebo.

V usage is TRBV10-3 and J usage is TRBJ1-1, with D unclear. The V and J ends lost 4 bases and 3 bases respectively, with 12 bases between them. Germline CDR1 is ENHRY and CDR2 is SYGVKD. The CDR3 contains 14 residues. DNA of the CDR3: TGTGCCATCAGTGCTCGGTCGGGTGACACTGAAGCTTTCTTT. Translated: CAISARSGDTEAFF.

The rearrangement links TRBV28 to TRBJ2-3, with TRBD1 as a possible D gene (6 bases). CDR1 is MDHEN and CDR2 is SYDVKM in the germline V gene. Deletions cut 8 bases from V and 2 bases from J, with 14 bases between. This CDR3 is built from 14 residues. The DNA for the CDR3 is TGTGCCAGCGTTACCGGACAGTACACAGATACGCAGTATTTT. Protein sequence: CASVTGQYTDTQYF.

The V and J genes are TRBV4-3 and TRBJ2-1; 7 bases align to TRBD2. The germline V gene has CDR1 LGHNA and CDR2 YSLEER. After removal of 4 bases from V and 4 bases from J, the junction contained 13 bases not matched to a gene. The CDR3 runs to 17 residues. The CDR3 loop reads CASSLTELVGGYNEQFF. The CDR3, as DNA: TGCGCCAGCAGCCTTACGGAGCTAGTCGGGGGGTACAATGAGCAGTTCTTC.

The chain is built from TRBV7-3 and TRBJ1-5; D unresolved. This CDR3 contains 13 residues. From germline, CDR1 is SGHTA and CDR2 FQGTGA. V gave up 5 bases and J gave up 6 bases, with 11 bases separating them. CDR3 coding DNA: TGTGCCAGCAGCCAAGGGTCAGGTCAGCCCCAGCATTTT. It yields the protein CASSQGSGQPQHF.

J is TRBJ1-2 and V is TRBV6-1; D gene ambiguous. The CDR3 spans 13 residues. V was cut by 0 bases and J by 3 bases, with 5 bases left in between. Germline assignment: CDR1 MNHNS and CDR2 SASEGT. The CDR3 nucleotides are TGTGCCAGCAGTGAAGCGCGGTACTATGGCTACACCTTC. Its protein is CASSEARYYGYTF.

The V and J genes are TRBV6-1 and TRBJ2-7; 8 nucleotides line up with TRBD2. Trimming at V came to 2 bases and at J to 1 base, leaving 4 bases not matched to a gene. Germline assignment: CDR1 MNHNS and CDR2 SASEGT. This CDR3 region has 15 residues. The CDR3, as DNA: TGTGCCAGCAGTGAACTAGCGGGCGGGTCCTACGAGCAGTACTTC. It yields the protein CASSELAGGSYEQYF.

The rearrangement joins TRBV6-2 or TRBV6-3 to TRBJ2-4; tentative D call: TRBD1 (6 bases). CDR1 MNHEY and CDR2 SVGEGT come from the germline V gene. Trimming pared 2 bases from V and 1 base from J, leaving 18 bases between. The CDR3 loop spans 18 amino acids. As DNA, the CDR3 is TGTGCCAGCAGTTACCCAAAACCGACCAGGGGTGCCAAAAACATTCAGTACTTC. This sequence encodes CASSYPKPTRGAKNIQYF.

V gene TRBV2 combines with J gene TRBJ1-2, with D possibly being TRBD1 (5 bases). V was cut by 6 bases and J by 5 bases, with 16 bases left in between. Germline CDR1 and CDR2: SNHLY and FYNNEI. The CDR3 is 14 amino acids. The CDR3 sequence is CASSVEGRGYGYTF. As DNA, the CDR3 is TGTGCCAGCAGCGTTGAGGGACGGGGGTATGGCTACACCTTC.